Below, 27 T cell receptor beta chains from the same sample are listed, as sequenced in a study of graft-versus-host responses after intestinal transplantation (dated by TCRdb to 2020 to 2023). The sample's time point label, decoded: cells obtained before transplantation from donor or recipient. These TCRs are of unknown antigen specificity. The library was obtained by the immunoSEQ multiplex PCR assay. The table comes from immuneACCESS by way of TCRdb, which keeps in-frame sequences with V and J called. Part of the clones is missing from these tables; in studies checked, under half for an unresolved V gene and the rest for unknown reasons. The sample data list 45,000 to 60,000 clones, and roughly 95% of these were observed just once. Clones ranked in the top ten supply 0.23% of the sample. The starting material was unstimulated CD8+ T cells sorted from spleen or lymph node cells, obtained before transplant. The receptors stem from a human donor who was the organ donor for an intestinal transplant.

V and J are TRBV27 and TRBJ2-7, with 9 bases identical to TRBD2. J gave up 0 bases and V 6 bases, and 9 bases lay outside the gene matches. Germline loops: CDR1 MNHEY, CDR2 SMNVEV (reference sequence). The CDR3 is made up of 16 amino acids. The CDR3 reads CASSSTSGGNSYEQYF. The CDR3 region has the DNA TGTGCCAGCAGCTCAACGAGCGGGGGGAACTCCTACGAGCAGTACTTC.

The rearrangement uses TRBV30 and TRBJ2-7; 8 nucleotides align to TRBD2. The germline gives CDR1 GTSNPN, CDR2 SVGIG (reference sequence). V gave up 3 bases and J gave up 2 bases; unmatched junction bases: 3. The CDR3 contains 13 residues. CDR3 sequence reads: CAWSSGGTYEQYF. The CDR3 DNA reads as TGTGCCTGGAGCAGCGGGGGTACCTACGAGCAGTACTTC.

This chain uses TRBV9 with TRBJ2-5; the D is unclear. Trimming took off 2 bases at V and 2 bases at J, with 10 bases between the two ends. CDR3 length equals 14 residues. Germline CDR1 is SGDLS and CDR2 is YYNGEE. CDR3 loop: CASSVDTQQETQYF. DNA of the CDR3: TGTGCCAGCAGCGTTGATACCCAGCAAGAGACCCAGTACTTC.

In DNA, the CDR3 is TGCGCCAGCAGCTTGGGGCCAGGGAGGGATGCCTACAATGAGCAGTTCTTC. Protein sequence: CASSLGPGRDAYNEQFF. The chain uses TRBV5-1 and TRBJ2-1; 7 nucleotides align to TRBD2. Germline V lookup: CDR1 SGHRS, CDR2 YFSETQ. The trim removed 0 bases at V and 2 bases at J, leaving 8 bases unmatched. The CDR3 spans 17 residues. Looking up the rest from reference TRBV5-1 and TRBJ2-1 gives the full variable domain: KAGVTQTPRYLIKTRGQQVTLSCSPISGHRSVSWYQQTPGQGLQFLFEYFSETQRNKGNFPGRFSGRQFSNSRSEMNVSTLELGDSALYLCASSLGPGRDAYNEQFFGPGTRLTVL.

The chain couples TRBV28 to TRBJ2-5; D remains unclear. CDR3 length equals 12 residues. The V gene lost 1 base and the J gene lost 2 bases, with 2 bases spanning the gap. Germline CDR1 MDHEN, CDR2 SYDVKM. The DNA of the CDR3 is TGTGCCAGCAGTTTATTTCAAGAGACCCAGTACTTC. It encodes CASSLFQETQYF.

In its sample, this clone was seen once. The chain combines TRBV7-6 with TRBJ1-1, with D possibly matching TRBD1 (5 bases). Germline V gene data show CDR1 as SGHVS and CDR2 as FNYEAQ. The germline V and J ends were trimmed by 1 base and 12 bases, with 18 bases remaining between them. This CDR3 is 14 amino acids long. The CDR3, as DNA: TGTGCCAGCAGCTTAGGGTGGGGCGTCTACAAATCTTTCTTT. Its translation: CASSLGWGVYKSFF.

CDR3 nucleotide sequence: TGTGCCAGCAGCTTAGAATGGGGAGGGGCGAACACTGAAGCTTTCTTT. This encodes CASSLEWGGANTEAFF. The chain has TRBV11-2 and TRBJ1-1, with a possible D match to TRBD1 (5 bases). CDR3 length: 16 residues. V shed 0 bases and J shed 1 base, with 12 bases lying between them. CDR1 is SGHAT, CDR2 FQNNGV, per germline.

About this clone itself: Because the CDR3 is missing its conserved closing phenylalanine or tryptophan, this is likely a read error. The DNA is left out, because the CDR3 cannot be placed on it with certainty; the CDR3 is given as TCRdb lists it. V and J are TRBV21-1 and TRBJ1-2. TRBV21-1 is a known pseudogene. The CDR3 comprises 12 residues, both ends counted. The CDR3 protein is CASSKVAMATGG.

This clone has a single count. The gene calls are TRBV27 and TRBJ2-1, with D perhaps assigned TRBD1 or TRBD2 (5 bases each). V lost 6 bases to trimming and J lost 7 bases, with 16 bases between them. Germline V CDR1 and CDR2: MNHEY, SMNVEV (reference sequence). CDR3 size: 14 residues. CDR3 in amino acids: CASRPQHEGNEQFF. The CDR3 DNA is TGTGCCAGCAGGCCCCAACATGAGGGGAATGAGCAGTTCTTC.

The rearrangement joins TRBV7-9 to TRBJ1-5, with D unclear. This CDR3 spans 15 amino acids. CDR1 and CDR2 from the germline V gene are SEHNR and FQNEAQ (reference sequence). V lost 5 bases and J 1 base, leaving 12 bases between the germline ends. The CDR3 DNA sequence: TGTGCCAGCAGCCGAGCGGGGTCGAGCAATCAGCCCCAGCATTTT. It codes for CASSRAGSSNQPQHF.

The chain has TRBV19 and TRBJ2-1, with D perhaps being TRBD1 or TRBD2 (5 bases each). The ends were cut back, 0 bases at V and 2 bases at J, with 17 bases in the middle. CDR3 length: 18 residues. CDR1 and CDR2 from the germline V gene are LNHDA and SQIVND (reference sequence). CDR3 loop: CASSIDCREGTTYNEQFF. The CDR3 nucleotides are TGTGCCAGTAGTATAGATTGCCGGGAAGGGACGACCTACAATGAGCAGTTCTTC.

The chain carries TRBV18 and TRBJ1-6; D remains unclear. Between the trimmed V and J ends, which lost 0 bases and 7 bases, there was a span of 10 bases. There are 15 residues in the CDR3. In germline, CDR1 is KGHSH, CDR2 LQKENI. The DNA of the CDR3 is TGTGCCAGCTCACCACCGGAGGGTGCGAATTCACCCCTCCACTTT. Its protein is CASSPPEGANSPLHF.

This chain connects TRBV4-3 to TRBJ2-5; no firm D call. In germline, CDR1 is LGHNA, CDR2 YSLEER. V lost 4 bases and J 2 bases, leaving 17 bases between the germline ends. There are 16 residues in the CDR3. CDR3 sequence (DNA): TGCGCCAGCAGCCCTGAAGTAGGCTATGCGCAAGAGACCCAGTACTTC. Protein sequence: CASSPEVGYAQETQYF.

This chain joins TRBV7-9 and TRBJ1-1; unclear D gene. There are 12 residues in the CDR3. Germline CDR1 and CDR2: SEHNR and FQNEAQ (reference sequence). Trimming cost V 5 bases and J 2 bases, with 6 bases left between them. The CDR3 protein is CASSLINTEAFF. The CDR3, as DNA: TGTGCCAGCAGCCTAATCAACACTGAAGCTTTCTTT. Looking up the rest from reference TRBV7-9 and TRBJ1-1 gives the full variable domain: DTGVSQNPRHKITKRGQNVTFRCDPISEHNRLYWYRQTLGQGPEFLTYFQNEAQLEKSRLLSDRFSAERPKGSFSTLEIQRTEQGDSAMYLCASSLINTEAFFGQGTRLTVV.

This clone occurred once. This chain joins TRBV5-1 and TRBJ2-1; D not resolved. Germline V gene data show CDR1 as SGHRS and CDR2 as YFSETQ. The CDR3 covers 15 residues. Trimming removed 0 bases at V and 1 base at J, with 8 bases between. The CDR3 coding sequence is TGCGCCAGCAGCTTGGCTAGAGGTTCCTACAATGAGCAGTTCTTC. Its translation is CASSLARGSYNEQFF.

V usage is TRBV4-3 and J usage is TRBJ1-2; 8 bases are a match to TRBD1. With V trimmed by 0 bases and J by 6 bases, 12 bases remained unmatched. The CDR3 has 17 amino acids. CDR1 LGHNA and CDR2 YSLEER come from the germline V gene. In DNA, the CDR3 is TGCGCCAGCAGCCAAGATGGTGTGACAGGGGAGGTTCATGGCTACACCTTC. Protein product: CASSQDGVTGEVHGYTF.

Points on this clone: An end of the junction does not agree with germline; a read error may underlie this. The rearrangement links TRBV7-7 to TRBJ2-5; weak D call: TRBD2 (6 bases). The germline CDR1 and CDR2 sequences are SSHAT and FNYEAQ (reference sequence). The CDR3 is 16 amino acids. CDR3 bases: TGTGCTAGCAGCTTAGTCGGCGGAGGGGTCCAAGAGACCCAGTACTTC. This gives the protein CASSLVGGGVQETQYF.

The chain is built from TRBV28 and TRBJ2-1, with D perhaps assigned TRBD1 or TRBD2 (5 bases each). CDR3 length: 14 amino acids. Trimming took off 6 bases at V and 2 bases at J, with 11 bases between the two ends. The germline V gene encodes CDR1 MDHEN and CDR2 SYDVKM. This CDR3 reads CASRWDGTYNEQFF. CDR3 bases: TGTGCCAGCAGATGGGACGGTACCTACAATGAGCAGTTCTTC.

Here the CDR3 reads CASIPPGGGTGNTIYF. For the CDR3, the DNA is TGTGCCAGCATCCCCCCGGGCGGGGGGACTGGAAACACCATATATTTT. This chain connects TRBV7-3 to TRBJ1-3, with a tentative D call TRBD1 (5 bases). Trimming took off 7 bases at V and 2 bases at J, with 18 bases between the two ends. The CDR3 is 16 residues long. Germline V CDR1 and CDR2: SGHTA, FQGTGA.

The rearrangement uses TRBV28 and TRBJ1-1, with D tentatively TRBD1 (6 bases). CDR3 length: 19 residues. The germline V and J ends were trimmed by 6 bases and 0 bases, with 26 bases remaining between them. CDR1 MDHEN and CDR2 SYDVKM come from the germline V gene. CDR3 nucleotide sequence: TGTGCCAGCAGCCTAACTAGTGGGGGGCTCACCCCCATGAACACTGAAGCTTTCTTT. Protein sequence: CASSLTSGGLTPMNTEAFF. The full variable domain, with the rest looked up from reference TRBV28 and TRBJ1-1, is DVKVTQSSRYLVKRTGEKVFLECVQDMDHENMFWYRQDPGLGLRLIYFSYDVKMKEKGDIPEGYSVSREKKERFSLILESASTNQTSMYLCASSLTSGGLTPMNTEAFFGQGTRLTVV.

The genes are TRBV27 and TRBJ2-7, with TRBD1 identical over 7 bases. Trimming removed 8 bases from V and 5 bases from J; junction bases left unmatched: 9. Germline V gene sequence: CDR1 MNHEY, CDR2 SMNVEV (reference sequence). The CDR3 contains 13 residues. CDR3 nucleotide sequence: TGTGCCAGCCGGGGCAGGGGGTTCAACGAGCAGTACTTC. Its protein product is CASRGRGFNEQYF.

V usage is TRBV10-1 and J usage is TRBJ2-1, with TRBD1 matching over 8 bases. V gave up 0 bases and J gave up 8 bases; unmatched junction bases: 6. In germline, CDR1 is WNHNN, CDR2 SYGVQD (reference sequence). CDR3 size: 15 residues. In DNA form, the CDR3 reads TGCGCCAGCAGTGAGTCGACCAGGGGGCTGCATGAGCAGTTCTTC. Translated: CASSESTRGLHEQFF.

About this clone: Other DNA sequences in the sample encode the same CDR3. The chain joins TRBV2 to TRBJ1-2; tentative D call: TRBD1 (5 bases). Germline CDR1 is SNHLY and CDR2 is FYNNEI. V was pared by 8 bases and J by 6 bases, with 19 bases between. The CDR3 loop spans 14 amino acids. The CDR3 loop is CASFPTEGLDGYTF. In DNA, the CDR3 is TGTGCCAGCTTCCCGACAGAGGGGCTGGATGGCTACACCTTC. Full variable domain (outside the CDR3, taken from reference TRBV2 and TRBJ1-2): EPEVTQTPSHQVTQMGQEVILRCVPISNHLYFYWYRQILGQKVEFLVSFYNNEISEKSEIFDDQFSVERPDGSNFTLKIRSTKLEDSAMYFCASFPTEGLDGYTFGSGTRLTVV.

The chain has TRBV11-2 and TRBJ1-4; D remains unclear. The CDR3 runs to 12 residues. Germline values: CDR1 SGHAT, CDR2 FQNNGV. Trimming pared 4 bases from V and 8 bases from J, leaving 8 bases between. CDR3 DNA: TGTGCCAGCAGCTCACAAGGGGAAAAACTGTTTTTT. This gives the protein CASSSQGEKLFF.

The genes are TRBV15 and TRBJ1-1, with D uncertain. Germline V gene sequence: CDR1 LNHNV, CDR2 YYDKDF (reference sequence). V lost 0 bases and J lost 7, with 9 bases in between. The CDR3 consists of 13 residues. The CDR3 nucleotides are TGTGCCACCAGCAGAGATATAGGAATTGAAGCTTTCTTT. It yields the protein CATSRDIGIEAFF.

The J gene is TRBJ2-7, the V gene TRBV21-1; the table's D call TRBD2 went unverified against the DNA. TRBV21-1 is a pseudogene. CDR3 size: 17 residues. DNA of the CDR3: TGTGCCAGCAGCAAAGAGGTCCGGGTTCCCGTCCCCTACGAGCAGTACTTC. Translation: CASSKEVRVPVPYEQYF.

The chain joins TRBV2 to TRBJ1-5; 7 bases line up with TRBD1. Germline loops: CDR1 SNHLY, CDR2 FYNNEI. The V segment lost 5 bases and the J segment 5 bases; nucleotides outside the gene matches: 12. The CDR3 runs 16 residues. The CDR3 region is CASSPGVAGGDQPQHF. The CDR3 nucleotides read TGTGCCAGCAGTCCAGGCGTGGCAGGGGGGGATCAGCCCCAGCATTTT.